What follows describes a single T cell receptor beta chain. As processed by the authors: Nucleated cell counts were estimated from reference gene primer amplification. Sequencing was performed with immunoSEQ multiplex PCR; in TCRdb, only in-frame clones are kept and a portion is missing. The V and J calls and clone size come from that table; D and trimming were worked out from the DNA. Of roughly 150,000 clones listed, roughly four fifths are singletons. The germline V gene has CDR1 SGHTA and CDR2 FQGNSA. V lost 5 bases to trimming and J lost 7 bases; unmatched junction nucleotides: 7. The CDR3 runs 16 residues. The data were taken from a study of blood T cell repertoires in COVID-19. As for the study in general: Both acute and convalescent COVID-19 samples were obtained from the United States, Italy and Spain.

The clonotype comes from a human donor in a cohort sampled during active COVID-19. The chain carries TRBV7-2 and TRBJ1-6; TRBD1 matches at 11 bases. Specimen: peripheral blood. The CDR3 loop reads CASSGRTGGGNSPLHF. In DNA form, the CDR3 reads TGTGCCAGCAGCGGGCGGACAGGGGGCGGGAATTCACCCCTCCACTTT.